This T cell receptor beta chain was identified in a study of a mutant IDH1 vaccine in newly diagnosed glioma. In the study overall: Patients had eight vaccinations, in weeks 1, 3, 5, 7, 11, 15, 19 and 23.

This table comes from immunoSEQ multiplex PCR, and its TCRdb copy is limited to in-frame clones, with some not included. The sample has approximately 25,000 clones, approximately 80% seen once. About this clone itself: Its antigen remains unknown.

The time point was: week 5, during vaccination. Each dose delivered 300 ug of mutant IDH1 20-mer peptide subcutaneously with imiquimod. Each tumor in the donors was a new WHO grade 3 or 4 astrocytoma, IDH1-mutant and ATRX-lost. Study-level points and caveats: The vaccine induced immune responses, and these occurred in around 94% of patients.

CDR1 is GTSNPN, CDR2 SVGIG, per germline (reference sequence). This CDR3 contains 17 residues. The V end lost 0 bases, the J end lost 4 bases, and 18 bases lay between the germline ends. This TCR derives from a man between 35 and 55 years old with glioma. Sequencing was performed on PBMCs, taken from a glioma patient whose treatment included an IDH1 peptide vaccine. The chain links TRBV30 to TRBJ1-4, with D perhaps matching TRBD1 (5 bases). The CDR3 DNA is TGTGCCTGGAGTGTATTGGGGCGGGAGATTTATAATGAAAAACTGTTTTTT. Its translation is CAWSVLGREIYNEKLFF.